Presented here are 24 T cell receptor beta chains from one specimen sequenced in a study of STAT5B mutations in CD4+ large granular lymphocyte leukemia. Using immunoSEQ multiplex PCR, the repertoire was profiled, and TCRdb retains in-frame clones only, with some absent. This sample has 31,000 or so clones, with 60% to 80% found just once. Sequenced sample: CD4+ T cells from blood buffy coats. The origin of the receptors is a human donor in good health.

The chain has TRBV18 and TRBJ2-5; 7 nucleotides agree with TRBD2. Unmatched junction bases numbered 6, after V lost 3 bases and J lost 2 bases. The CDR3 runs to 15 residues. Germline V CDR1 and CDR2: KGHSH, LQKENI. The DNA for the CDR3 is TGTGCCAGCTCACCGGCCGGGACTATGCAAGAGACCCAGTACTTC. It encodes CASSPAGTMQETQYF.

The V call is TRBV18, the J call TRBJ2-3; unclear D gene. The V gene's germline CDR1 is KGHSH and CDR2 LQKENI. V was pared by 0 bases and J by 0 bases, with 7 bases between. The CDR3 has 15 residues. CDR3 DNA: TGTGCCAGCTCACCACCGCAGACAAGCACAGATACGCAGTATTTT. This translates into CASSPPQTSTDTQYF.

This clone has a handful of counts. The chain has TRBV5-4 and TRBJ2-1; the match to TRBD2 covers 9 bases. J lost 8 bases, V lost 1 base, and 16 bases had no gene match. The CDR3 spans 18 residues. CDR1 is SGHNT and CDR2 is YYREEE in the germline V gene (reference sequence). In DNA, the CDR3 is TGTGCCAGCAGCTTGTTTAGCGGGAGTATTATCAGGGGCGATGAGCAGTTCTTC. This codes for CASSLFSGSIIRGDEQFF.

The chain uses TRBV5-1 and TRBJ2-5, with 10 nucleotides matching TRBD2. V shed 0 bases, J shed 1 base, and the junction held 3 bases outside the gene matches. Germline loops: CDR1 SGHRS, CDR2 YFSETQ. The CDR3 contains 16 residues. The CDR3 nucleotides are TGCGCCAGCAGCTTGGTTGCTAGCGGGGGCCAAGAGACCCAGTACTTC. Translated, it gives CASSLVASGGQETQYF.

This clone showed up just once. V usage is TRBV29-1 and J usage is TRBJ2-2; TRBD1 matches 9 bases. This CDR3 region has 14 residues. The junction had 2 bases not matched to a gene; V was cut back by 4 bases and J by 2 bases. Germline CDR1 and CDR2: SQVTM and ANQGSEA. Here the CDR3 reads CSVATGGNTGELFF. CDR3 nucleotides: TGCAGCGTTGCGACAGGGGGAAACACCGGGGAGCTGTTTTTT.

This chain joins TRBV7-9 and TRBJ1-1; D remains unclear. CDR3 length: 15 amino acids. Germline V gene lookup returns CDR1 SEHNR and CDR2 FQNEAQ (reference sequence). V was pared by 2 bases and J by 1 base, with 11 bases between. The DNA for the CDR3 is TGTGCCAGCAGCTTAAATTCTGGGGAGAACACTGAAGCTTTCTTT. Its translation is CASSLNSGENTEAFF.

This clone has just a few counts. The rearrangement links TRBV6-6 to TRBJ1-5; TRBD1 matches 9 bases. After removal of 10 bases from V and 3 bases from J, the junction contained 4 bases not matched to a gene. This CDR3 spans 13 amino acids. Germline CDR1 is MNHNY and CDR2 is SVGAGI (reference sequence). CDR3 coding DNA: TGTGCCACTGGACAGGGGCTCAATCAGCCCCAGCATTTT. Protein sequence: CATGQGLNQPQHF.

The gene calls are TRBV7-9 and TRBJ1-1, with TRBD1 identical over 9 bases. J was trimmed by 5 bases and V by 5 bases; bases with no gene match: 6. This CDR3 region has 14 residues. The germline CDR1 and CDR2 sequences are SEHNR and FQNEAQ (reference sequence). The CDR3 sequence: CASSPHRGPTEAFF. CDR3 in DNA: TGTGCCAGCAGCCCGCACAGGGGGCCAACTGAAGCTTTCTTT. Full variable domain (outside the CDR3, taken from reference TRBV7-9 and TRBJ1-1): DTGVSQNPRHKITKRGQNVTFRCDPISEHNRLYWYRQTLGQGPEFLTYFQNEAQLEKSRLLSDRFSAERPKGSFSTLEIQRTEQGDSAMYLCASSPHRGPTEAFFGQGTRLTVV.

Here the CDR3 DNA reads TGTGCCAGCTCACCGAACACAGGAACCACTGAAGCTTTCTTT. This gives the protein CASSPNTGTTEAFF. The V gene is TRBV18, the J gene TRBJ1-1; D may be TRBD1 (5 bases). Germline-derived CDR1 and CDR2 are KGHSH and LQKENI. The CDR3 is 14 amino acids. The V end was cut by 3 bases, the J end by 4 bases, with 12 bases between.

This clone was seen a handful of times. The chain employs TRBV11-2 and TRBJ1-2, with 7 nucleotides matching TRBD1. The CDR3 totals 14 residues. Germline V gene lookup returns CDR1 SGHAT and CDR2 FQNNGV. The trim removed 1 base at V and 4 bases at J, leaving 3 bases unmatched. Here the CDR3 reads CASSLARGGYGYTF. The CDR3 bases are TGTGCCAGCAGCTTAGCCAGGGGGGGCTATGGCTACACCTTC.

The gene calls are TRBV11-2 and TRBJ2-2; 9 bases align to TRBD2. Germline V gene data show CDR1 as SGHAT and CDR2 as FQNNGV. The CDR3 extends over 16 amino acids. J gave up 4 bases and V 1 base, and 4 bases lay outside the gene matches. The CDR3 region is CASSLGRGGATGELFF. The CDR3 coding sequence is TGTGCCAGCAGCTTAGGGCGCGGGGGGGCCACCGGGGAGCTGTTTTTT.

Here the CDR3 reads CASSWGQGQETQYF. CDR3 bases: TGTGCCAGCAGCTGGGGACAGGGCCAAGAGACCCAGTACTTC. V gene TRBV5-6 combines with J gene TRBJ2-5, with 9 nucleotides matching TRBD1. The V gene's germline CDR1 is SGHDT and CDR2 YYEEEE. V shed 3 bases and J 1 base; nucleotides not matched to a gene: 1. The CDR3 has 14 amino acids.

The V gene is TRBV13, the J gene TRBJ1-1, with D possibly TRBD1 on 5 matching bases. Germline V gene lookup returns CDR1 PRHDT and CDR2 FYEKMQ (reference sequence). The CDR3 extends over 15 amino acids. Trimming cost V 1 base and J 1 base, with 10 bases left between them. DNA for the CDR3: TGTGCCAGCAGCTTAGCAGGCCAGGGGAACACTGAAGCTTTCTTT. It yields the protein CASSLAGQGNTEAFF. The variable domain in full, completed from reference TRBV13 and TRBJ1-1, reads AAGVIQSPRHLIKEKRETATLKCYPIPRHDTVYWYQQGPGQDPQFLISFYEKMQSDKGSIPDRFSAQQFSDYHSELNMSSLELGDSALYFCASSLAGQGNTEAFFGQGTRLTVV.

The rearrangement links TRBV30 to TRBJ1-2; D is ambiguous. V was shortened by 5 bases and J by 2 bases, with 9 bases between the two germline ends. Germline CDR1 and CDR2: GTSNPN and SVGIG (reference sequence). CDR3 length equals 12 residues. CDR3 nucleotide sequence: TGTGCCTGGGCCAATGAGAACTATGGCTACACCTTC. This encodes CAWANENYGYTF.

This clone was seen more than once but under ten times. The rearrangement links TRBV6-6 to TRBJ1-1, with D unclear. Per the germline V gene, CDR1 is MNHNY and CDR2 is SVGAGI (reference sequence). The CDR3 extends over 12 amino acids. Trimming removed 6 bases from V and 6 bases from J, with 11 bases in between. The CDR3 loop is CASRNGEAEAFF. In DNA form, the CDR3 reads TGTGCCAGCAGGAACGGGGAGGCTGAAGCTTTCTTT.

This sequence joins TRBV4-2 and TRBJ1-1; D is ambiguous. There are 16 residues in the CDR3. CDR1 LGHNA and CDR2 YNFKEQ come from the germline V gene. V was trimmed by 4 bases and J by 1 base, leaving 16 bases between them. The CDR3 region has the DNA TGTGCCAGCAGCCCGCGACGGGCCGGCGGGAACACTGAAGCTTTCTTT. Its protein product is CASSPRRAGGNTEAFF.

This clone was detected only a few times. The J gene is TRBJ2-7, the V gene TRBV6-1, with TRBD1 matching over 9 bases. Germline values: CDR1 MNHNS, CDR2 SASEGT. Losses at the gene ends were 5 bases for V and 4 bases for J; bases not matched to a gene: 6. The CDR3 runs 14 residues. The CDR3: CASSIQGARYEQYF. CDR3 DNA: TGTGCCAGCAGTATACAGGGGGCGAGGTACGAGCAGTACTTC.

The chain joins TRBV10-2 to TRBJ1-6; D not resolved. The CDR3 is 13 amino acids. Trimming removed 6 bases from V and 0 bases from J, with 3 bases in between. Per the germline V gene, CDR1 is WSHSY and CDR2 is SAAADI. CDR3 nucleotide sequence: TGCGCCAGCAGCAGCTCCTATAATTCACCCCTCCACTTT. This encodes CASSSSYNSPLHF.

The V gene is TRBV18, the J gene TRBJ2-4; 7 bases are a match to TRBD1. The V gene's germline CDR1 is KGHSH and CDR2 LQKENI. This CDR3 is built from 16 residues. The ends lost 5 bases at V and 9 bases at J; junction bases unmatched: 16. The CDR3 nucleotides read TGTGCCAGCTCAGACCCATCGGGACAGTTGGGTAGCATTCAGTACTTC. This sequence encodes CASSDPSGQLGSIQYF. Looking up the rest from reference TRBV18 and TRBJ2-4 gives the full variable domain: NAGVMQNPRHLVRRRGQEARLRCSPMKGHSHVYWYRQLPEEGLKFMVYLQKENIIDESGMPKERFSAEFPKEGPSILRIQQVVRGDSAAYFCASSDPSGQLGSIQYFGAGTRLSVL.

The chain employs TRBV19 and TRBJ1-5, with 7 positions matching TRBD1. This CDR3 spans 15 amino acids. Trimming took 4 bases from V and 2 from J; bases not matched to a gene: 5. The germline V gene has CDR1 LNHDA and CDR2 SQIVND (reference sequence). The CDR3 here is CASSKGQLGNQPQHF. CDR3 nucleotide sequence: TGTGCCAGTAGTAAGGGACAGCTAGGCAATCAGCCCCAGCATTTT.

This clone turned up a few times. This chain links TRBV5-8 with TRBJ2-5, with TRBD1 matching over 10 bases. Germline lookup yields CDR1 SGHTS and CDR2 YDEGEE. CDR3 size: 13 residues. The V and J ends lost 10 bases and 4 bases, in that order; junction bases with no gene match: 7. The CDR3 sequence: CAGRDRGRETQYF. DNA for the CDR3: TGTGCCGGGAGGGACAGGGGACGAGAGACCCAGTACTTC.

This clone showed up just a few times. The CDR3, as DNA: TGTGCCAGTACGGACCGATTTGACCATGAGCAGTTCTTC. It yields the protein CASTDRFDHEQFF. The genes are TRBV19 and TRBJ2-1; D call uncertain. Trimming removed 7 bases at V and 8 bases at J, with 15 bases between. The CDR3 has 13 residues. Germline values: CDR1 LNHDA, CDR2 SQIVND (reference sequence).

This clone came up once. The rearrangement links TRBV20-1 to TRBJ2-1; D perhaps matches TRBD2 (6 bases). The germline V and J ends were trimmed by 7 bases and 13 bases, with 17 bases remaining between them. This CDR3 spans 11 amino acids. Germline CDR1 is DFQATT and CDR2 is SNEGSKA (reference sequence). For the CDR3, the DNA is TGCAGTGTGTCCTCGAGCGGGTATCAGTTCTTC. It yields the protein CSVSSSGYQFF.

The V and J genes are TRBV30 and TRBJ2-7; D may be TRBD1 (6 bases). The CDR3 is made up of 15 amino acids. In germline, CDR1 is GTSNPN, CDR2 SVGIG (reference sequence). Trimming shortened V by 2 bases and J by 2 bases, and 16 bases separated the two germline ends. The DNA of the CDR3 is TGTGCCTGGAGTCGTAGTCGGACAGCGACCTACGAGCAGTACTTC. Its translation: CAWSRSRTATYEQYF.